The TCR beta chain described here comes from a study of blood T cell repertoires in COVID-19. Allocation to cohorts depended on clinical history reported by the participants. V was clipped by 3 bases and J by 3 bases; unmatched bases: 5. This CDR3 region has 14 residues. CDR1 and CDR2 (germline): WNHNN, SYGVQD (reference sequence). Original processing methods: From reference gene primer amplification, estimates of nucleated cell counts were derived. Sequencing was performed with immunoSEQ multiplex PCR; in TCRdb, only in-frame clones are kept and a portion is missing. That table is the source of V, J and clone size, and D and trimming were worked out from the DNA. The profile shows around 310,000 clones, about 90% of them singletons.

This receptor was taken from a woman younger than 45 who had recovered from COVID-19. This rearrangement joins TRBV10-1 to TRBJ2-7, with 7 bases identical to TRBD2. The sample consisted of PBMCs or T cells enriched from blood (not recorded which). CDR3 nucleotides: TGCGCCAGCAGTGATGGTGGGACTATCTACGAGCAGTACTTC. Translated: CASSDGGTIYEQYF.